A selection of T cell receptor beta chains follows, all from one sample in a study of memory CD4+ T cells and cytomegalovirus serostatus. Assay: immunoSEQ multiplex PCR; the TCRdb copy retains only in-frame clones and omits some. The data show 35,000 to 55,000 clones, with more than 65% seen just once and 1.5% to 2.5% held by the top ten. Sequencing was carried out using memory CD4+ T cells from blood. These receptor sequences come from an adult in good health and CMV-seronegative. The CDR3 runs from the conserved cysteine through the conserved F or W. A D gene is named only where the DNA matches it firmly. Rows may omit the clone size; those that give it use once, few, many or a size class.

cdr3_nt: TGCGCCAGCAGCCTGAATCAACCGAATAATTCACCCCTCCACTTT
cdr3_aa: CASSLNQPNNSPLHF
v_call: TRBV5-1
clone_size: .
d_call: .
j_call: TRBJ1-6

cdr3_nt: TGTGCCACCAGCAGATCACAGGTGAACACTGAAGCTTTCTTT
cdr3_aa: CATSRSQVNTEAFF
v_call: TRBV15
clone_size: .
d_call: .
j_call: TRBJ1-1

cdr3_nt: TGTGCCAGCTTGAGTGCAGAGATGAACACTGAAGCTTTCTTT
cdr3_aa: CASLSAEMNTEAFF
v_call: TRBV28
clone_size: .
d_call: .
j_call: TRBJ1-1

cdr3_nt: TGTGCCAGCAGTTATTCGGCAGAGGGTCTTCGGCCCCAGCATTTT
cdr3_aa: CASSYSAEGLRPQHF
v_call: TRBV6-6
clone_size: .
d_call: .
j_call: TRBJ1-5

cdr3_nt: TGTGCCAGCAGCCCGATTTCAGGGGTGCCCACAGATACGCAGTATTTT
cdr3_aa: CASSPISGVPTDTQYF
v_call: TRBV7-3
clone_size: .
d_call: .
j_call: TRBJ2-3

cdr3_nt: TGTGCCAGCAGTTTTATAGATGGCAGGGGGCCCCAGCATTTT
cdr3_aa: CASSFIDGRGPQHF
v_call: TRBV27
clone_size: .
d_call: .
j_call: TRBJ1-5

cdr3_nt: TGTGCCAGCACACGACAGGGGGCTGCTGGCTACACCTTC
cdr3_aa: CASTRQGAAGYTF
v_call: TRBV2
clone_size: .
d_call: TRBD1
j_call: TRBJ1-2

cdr3_nt: TGTGCCAGCAGCGTGATAGGACAGGGGTTAACTGAAGCTTTCTTT
cdr3_aa: CASSVIGQGLTEAFF
v_call: TRBV9
clone_size: .
d_call: TRBD1
j_call: TRBJ1-1

cdr3_nt: TGTGCCAGCAGTGAATTTAAGGGGGCCACAGATACGCAGTATTTT
cdr3_aa: CASSEFKGATDTQYF
v_call: TRBV2
clone_size: .
d_call: TRBD1
j_call: TRBJ2-3

cdr3_nt: TGTGCCAGCAGTATTGGACAGGGGTATAATGAAAAACTGTTTTTT
cdr3_aa: CASSIGQGYNEKLFF
v_call: TRBV2
clone_size: .
d_call: TRBD1
j_call: TRBJ1-4

cdr3_nt: TGTGCCAGCTCACCTTTCCGGGACAGGGCTTTCTCCGAAAAACTGTTTTTT
cdr3_aa: CASSPFRDRAFSEKLFF
v_call: TRBV18
clone_size: once
d_call: TRBD1
j_call: TRBJ1-4

cdr3_nt: TGTGCCAGCAGCTTTTTTCGCTTCCAGGGGAACACCGGGGAGCTGTTTTTT
cdr3_aa: CASSFFRFQGNTGELFF
v_call: TRBV7-2
clone_size: .
d_call: .
j_call: TRBJ2-2

cdr3_nt: TGTGCCAGCCTAGGGTGGAGCTCCTACAATGAGCAGTTCTTC
cdr3_aa: CASLGWSSYNEQFF
v_call: TRBV6-1
clone_size: .
d_call: .
j_call: TRBJ2-1

cdr3_nt: TGTGCCAGCAGCGTCAGGGACCTCGGATCTGAAGCTTTCTTT
cdr3_aa: CASSVRDLGSEAFF
v_call: TRBV9
clone_size: .
d_call: .
j_call: TRBJ1-1

cdr3_nt: TGTGCCAGCAGTTTCACAGTCGGGGCGGGACAGGGCTACGAGCAGTACTTC
cdr3_aa: CASSFTVGAGQGYEQYF
v_call: TRBV27
clone_size: .
d_call: TRBD1
j_call: TRBJ2-7

cdr3_nt: TGTGCCAGCAGCTTAGGTCCGGGAATTAACTATGGCTACACCTTC
cdr3_aa: CASSLGPGINYGYTF
v_call: TRBV7-2
clone_size: .
d_call: .
j_call: TRBJ1-2

cdr3_nt: TGTGCCAGCAGCTTGGCCCACAGGGGGCTGGAGACCCAGTACTTC
cdr3_aa: CASSLAHRGLETQYF
v_call: TRBV11-2
clone_size: .
d_call: TRBD1
j_call: TRBJ2-5

cdr3_nt: TGTGCCAGCAGGGGGGGAGTTAACTATGGCTACACCTTC
cdr3_aa: CASRGGVNYGYTF
v_call: TRBV2
clone_size: .
d_call: .
j_call: TRBJ1-2